The T cell receptor beta chain described here comes from a study of blood T cell repertoires in COVID-19. As originally analysed: Amplification from reference gene primers served as the basis for estimated nucleated cell counts. Libraries were prepared by immunoSEQ multiplex PCR; TCRdb keeps only in-frame clonotypes and omits some of them. V, J and clone size are those of that table, while D and trimming were read from the DNA. The sample has roughly 330,000 clones, 80% to 90% seen once; the top ten hold about 10%. J gave up 3 bases and V 8 bases, and 14 bases lay outside the gene matches. The CDR3 is made up of 17 amino acids. From germline, CDR1 is MDHEN and CDR2 SYDVKM.

This receptor was taken from a woman aged 18-35 years who had recovered from COVID-19. The sample comprised PBMCs or T cells enriched from blood (not recorded which). The chain links TRBV28 to TRBJ1-1; 11 nucleotides agree with TRBD1. The CDR3 loop is CASLLGGQGARYTEAFF. DNA for the CDR3: TGTGCCAGCCTCTTGGGAGGACAGGGGGCGCGGTACACTGAAGCTTTCTTT.